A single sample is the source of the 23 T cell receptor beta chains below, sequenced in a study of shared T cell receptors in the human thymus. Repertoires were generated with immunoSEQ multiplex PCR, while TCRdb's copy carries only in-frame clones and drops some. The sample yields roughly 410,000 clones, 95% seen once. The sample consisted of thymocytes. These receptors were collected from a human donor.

The CDR3 sequence is CATSPRDRARPPSYEQYF. In DNA, the CDR3 is TGTGCCACCTCCCCCCGGGACAGGGCTCGTCCTCCCTCCTACGAGCAGTACTTC. The J gene is TRBJ2-7, the V gene TRBV27; 9 bases agree with TRBD1. The germline gives CDR1 MNHEY, CDR2 SMNVEV (reference sequence). J lost 0 bases, V lost 10 bases, and 19 bases had no gene match. This CDR3 has 18 residues.

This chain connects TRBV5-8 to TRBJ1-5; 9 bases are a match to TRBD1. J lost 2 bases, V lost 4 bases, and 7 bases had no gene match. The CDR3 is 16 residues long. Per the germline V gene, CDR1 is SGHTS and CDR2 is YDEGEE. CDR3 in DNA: TGTGCCAGCAGCCCTCGGACAGGGGAATGCAATCAGCCCCAGCATTTT. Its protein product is CASSPRTGECNQPQHF.

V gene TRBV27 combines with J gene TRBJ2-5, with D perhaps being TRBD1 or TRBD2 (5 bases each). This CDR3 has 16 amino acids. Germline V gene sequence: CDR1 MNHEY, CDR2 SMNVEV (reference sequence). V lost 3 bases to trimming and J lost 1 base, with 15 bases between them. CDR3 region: CASSLARGASQETQYF. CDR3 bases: TGTGCCAGCAGTTTGGCGAGAGGGGCTAGCCAAGAGACCCAGTACTTC.

The CDR3 reads CASSVAGGPGETQYF. The CDR3 DNA reads TGTGCCAGCAGTGTGGCAGGGGGCCCAGGGGAGACCCAGTACTTC. This chain joins TRBV25-1 and TRBJ2-5, with TRBD1 matching over 8 bases. J gave up 5 bases and V 4 bases, and 9 bases lay outside the gene matches. Germline V gene sequence: CDR1 MGHDK, CDR2 SYGVNS. The CDR3 runs 15 residues.

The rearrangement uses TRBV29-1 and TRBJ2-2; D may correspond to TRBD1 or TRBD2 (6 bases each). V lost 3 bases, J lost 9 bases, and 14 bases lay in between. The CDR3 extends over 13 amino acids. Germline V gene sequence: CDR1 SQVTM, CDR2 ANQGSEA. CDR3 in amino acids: CSVDPRGARELFF. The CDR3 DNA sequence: TGCAGCGTTGACCCTAGGGGGGCGAGGGAGCTGTTTTTT.

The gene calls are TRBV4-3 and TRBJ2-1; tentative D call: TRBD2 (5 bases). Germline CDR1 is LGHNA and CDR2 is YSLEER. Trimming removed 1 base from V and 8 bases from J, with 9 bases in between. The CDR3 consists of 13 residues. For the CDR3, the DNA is TGCGCCAGCAGCCAAGTGCGGGTGGATGAGCAGTTCTTC. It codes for CASSQVRVDEQFF.

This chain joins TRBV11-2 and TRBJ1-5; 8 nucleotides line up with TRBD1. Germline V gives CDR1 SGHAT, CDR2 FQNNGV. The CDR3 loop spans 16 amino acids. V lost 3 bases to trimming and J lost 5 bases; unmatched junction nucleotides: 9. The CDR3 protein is CASSLSQGASDQPQHF. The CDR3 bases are TGTGCCAGCAGCTTGTCCCAGGGGGCATCGGATCAGCCCCAGCATTTT.

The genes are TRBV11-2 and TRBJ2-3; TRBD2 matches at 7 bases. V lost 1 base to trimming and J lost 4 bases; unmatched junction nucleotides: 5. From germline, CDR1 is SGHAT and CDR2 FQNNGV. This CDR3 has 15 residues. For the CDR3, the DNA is TGTGCCAGCAGCTTAGGGGGCGGGAGCTCAGATACGCAGTATTTT. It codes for CASSLGGGSSDTQYF.

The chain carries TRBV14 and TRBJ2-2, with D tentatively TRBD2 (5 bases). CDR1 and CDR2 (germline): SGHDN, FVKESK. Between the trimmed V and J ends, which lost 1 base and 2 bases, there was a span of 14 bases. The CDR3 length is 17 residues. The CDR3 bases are TGTGCCAGCAGCCAAGTCATCAGCGGAGATAACACCGGGGAGCTGTTTTTT. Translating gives CASSQVISGDNTGELFF.

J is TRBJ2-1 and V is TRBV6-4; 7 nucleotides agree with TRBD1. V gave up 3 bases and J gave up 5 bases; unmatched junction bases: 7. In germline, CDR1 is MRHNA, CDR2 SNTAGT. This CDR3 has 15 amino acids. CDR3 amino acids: CASSDSYRGHNEQFF. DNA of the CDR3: TGTGCCAGCAGTGATTCTTACAGGGGTCACAATGAGCAGTTCTTC.

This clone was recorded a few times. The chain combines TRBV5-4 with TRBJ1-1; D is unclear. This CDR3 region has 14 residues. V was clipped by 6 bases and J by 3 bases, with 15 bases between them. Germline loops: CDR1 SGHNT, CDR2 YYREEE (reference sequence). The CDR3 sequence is CASINFRLYTEAFF. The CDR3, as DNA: TGTGCCAGCATCAACTTCAGACTATACACTGAAGCTTTCTTT. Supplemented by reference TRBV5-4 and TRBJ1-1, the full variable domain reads ETGVTQSPTHLIKTRGQQVTLRCSSQSGHNTVSWYQQALGQGPQFIFQYYREEENGRGNFPPRFSGLQFPNYSSELNVNALELDDSALYLCASINFRLYTEAFFGQGTRLTVV.

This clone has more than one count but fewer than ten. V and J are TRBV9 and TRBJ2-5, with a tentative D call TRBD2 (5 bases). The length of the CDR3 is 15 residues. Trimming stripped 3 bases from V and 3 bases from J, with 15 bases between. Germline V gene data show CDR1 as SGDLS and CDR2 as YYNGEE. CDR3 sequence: CASSAAVGIEETQYF. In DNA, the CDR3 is TGTGCCAGCAGCGCCGCTGTCGGGATAGAAGAGACCCAGTACTTC.

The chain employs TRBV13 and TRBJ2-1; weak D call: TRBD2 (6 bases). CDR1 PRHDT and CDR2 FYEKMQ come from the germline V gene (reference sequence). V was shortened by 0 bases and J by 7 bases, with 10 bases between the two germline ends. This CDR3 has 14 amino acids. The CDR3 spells CASSLGAGPNEQFF. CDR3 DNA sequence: TGTGCCAGCAGCTTAGGAGCGGGCCCTAATGAGCAGTTCTTC. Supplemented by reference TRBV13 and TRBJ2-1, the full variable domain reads AAGVIQSPRHLIKEKRETATLKCYPIPRHDTVYWYQQGPGQDPQFLISFYEKMQSDKGSIPDRFSAQQFSDYHSELNMSSLELGDSALYFCASSLGAGPNEQFFGPGTRLTVL.

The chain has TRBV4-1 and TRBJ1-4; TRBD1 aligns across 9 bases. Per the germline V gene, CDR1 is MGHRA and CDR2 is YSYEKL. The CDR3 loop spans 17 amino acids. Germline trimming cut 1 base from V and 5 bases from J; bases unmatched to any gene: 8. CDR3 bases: TGCGCCAGCAGCCAAGGGGGGGGACAGGGCGGGAATGAAAAACTGTTTTTT. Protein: CASSQGGGQGGNEKLFF.

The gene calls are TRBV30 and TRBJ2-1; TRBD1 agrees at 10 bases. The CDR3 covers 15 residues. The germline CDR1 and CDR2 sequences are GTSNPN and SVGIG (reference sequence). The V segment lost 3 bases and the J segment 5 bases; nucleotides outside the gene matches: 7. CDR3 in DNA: TGTGCCTGGAGGAGGACAGGGGGGTTTGACAATGAGCAGTTCTTC. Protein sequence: CAWRRTGGFDNEQFF.

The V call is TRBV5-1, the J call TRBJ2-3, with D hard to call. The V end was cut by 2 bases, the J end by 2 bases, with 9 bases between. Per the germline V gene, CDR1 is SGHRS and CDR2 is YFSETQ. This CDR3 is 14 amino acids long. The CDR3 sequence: CASSFWTDTDTQYF. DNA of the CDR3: TGCGCCAGCAGCTTTTGGACCGACACAGATACGCAGTATTTT.

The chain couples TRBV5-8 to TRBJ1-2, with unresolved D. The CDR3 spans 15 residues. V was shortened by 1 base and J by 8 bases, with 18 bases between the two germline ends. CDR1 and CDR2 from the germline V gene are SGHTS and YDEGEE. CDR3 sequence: CASSLLQTGGNGYTF. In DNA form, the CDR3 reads TGTGCCAGCAGCTTGCTCCAAACGGGAGGGAACGGCTACACCTTC.

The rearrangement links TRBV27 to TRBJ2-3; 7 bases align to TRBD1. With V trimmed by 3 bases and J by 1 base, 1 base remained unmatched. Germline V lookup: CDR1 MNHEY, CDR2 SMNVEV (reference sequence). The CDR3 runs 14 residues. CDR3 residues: CASSFTGGTDTQYF. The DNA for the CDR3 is TGTGCCAGCAGTTTCACAGGGGGCACAGATACGCAGTATTTT.

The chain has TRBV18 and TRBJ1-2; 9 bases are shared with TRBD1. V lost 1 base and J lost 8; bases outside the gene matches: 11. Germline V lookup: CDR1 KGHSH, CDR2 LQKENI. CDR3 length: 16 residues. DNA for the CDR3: TGTGCCAGCTCACCACTCCCTATAACAGGGGGCGAGGGCTACACCTTC. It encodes CASSPLPITGGEGYTF.

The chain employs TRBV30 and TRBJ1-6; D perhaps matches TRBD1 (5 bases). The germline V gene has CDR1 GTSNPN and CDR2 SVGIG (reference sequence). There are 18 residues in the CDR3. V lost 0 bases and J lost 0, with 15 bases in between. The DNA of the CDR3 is TGTGCCTGGAGTGTAAGGCGGGGGGATAGCTCCTATAATTCACCCCTCCACTTT. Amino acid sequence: CAWSVRRGDSSYNSPLHF.

The CDR3 DNA follows: TGTGCCAGCAGCCGCAGGACAAGACAGGGCAATACATCGAACACCGGGGAGCTGTTTTTT. Protein product: CASSRRTRQGNTSNTGELFF. This sequence joins TRBV11-3 and TRBJ2-2, with 7 positions matching TRBD1. Germline V gives CDR1 SGHNT, CDR2 YENEEA. V lost 5 bases to trimming and J lost 0 bases; unmatched junction nucleotides: 18. The CDR3 is 20 amino acids.

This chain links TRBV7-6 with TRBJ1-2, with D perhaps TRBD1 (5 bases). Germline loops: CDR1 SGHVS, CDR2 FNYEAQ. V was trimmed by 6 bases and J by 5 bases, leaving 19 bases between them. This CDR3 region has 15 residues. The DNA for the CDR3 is TGTGCCAGCAGACGCTTGGGCACGGGGGGATATGGCTACACCTTC. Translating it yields CASRRLGTGGYGYTF.

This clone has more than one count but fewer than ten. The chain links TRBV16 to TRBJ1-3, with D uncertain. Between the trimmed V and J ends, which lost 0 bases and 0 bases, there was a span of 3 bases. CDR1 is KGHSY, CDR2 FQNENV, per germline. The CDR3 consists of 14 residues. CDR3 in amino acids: CASSQSASGNTIYF. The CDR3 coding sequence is TGTGCCAGCAGCCAATCGGCCTCTGGAAACACCATATATTTT.